This T cell receptor beta chain was identified in a study of OX40 agonist ivuxolimab in advanced cancers. Study in general: Every 2 weeks, ivuxolimab was infused into the patients intravenously at between 0.01 and 10 mg/kg. Study-level results: Certain nonresponders additionally had low normalized T-cell clonal expansion.

The table came from immunoSEQ multiplex PCR; TCRdb's copy has only in-frame clones and leaves some out. The table includes 60,000 to 65,000 clones, roughly 85% detected once. J was trimmed by 1 base and V by 2 bases; bases with no gene match: 5. The germline V gene encodes CDR1 SEHNR and CDR2 FQNEAQ (reference sequence). CDR3 size: 16 residues. Notes on this clone: Its antigen is not identified.

The receptor's source is an adult with an advanced solid tumor such as melanoma, head and neck, liver or kidney cancer. This sample comprised CD4+ or CD8+ T cells sorted from blood, obtained in a trial of the OX40 agonist ivuxolimab. This chain links TRBV7-9 with TRBJ2-1; 7 nucleotides line up with TRBD2. CDR3 in amino acids: CASSLSRTSSYNEQFF. CDR3 nucleotide sequence: TGTGCCAGCAGCTTATCCCGGACTAGTTCCTACAATGAGCAGTTCTTC.